Listed here is a single T cell receptor beta chain. V lost 3 bases, J lost 0 bases, and 10 bases stayed unmatched. The length of the CDR3 is 17 residues. The germline V gene encodes CDR1 SGHDT and CDR2 YYEEEE. The sample originates from a study of blood T cell repertoires in COVID-19. Study context: Acute and convalescent COVID-19 specimens originated in the United States, Italy and Spain. T cells, B-cell-depleted T cells, or PBMCs provided the cDNA or gDNA that served as material.

Original processing notes: Estimated nucleated cell counts came from reference gene primer amplification. Repertoires were generated with immunoSEQ multiplex PCR, while TCRdb's copy carries only in-frame clones and drops some. V and J calls plus clone size are reproduced from that table; the DNA served to infer D and trimming. The table has 75,000 to 90,000 clones, roughly 87% seen once. The sequence derives from a woman between 50 and 59 years old in a cohort sampled during active COVID-19. Sequenced material: peripheral blood. The J gene is TRBJ1-1, the V gene TRBV5-6, with 8 bases matching TRBD1. In DNA form, the CDR3 reads TGTGCCAGCAGCTCAACCCCACGGACAGGGATGAACACTGAAGCTTTCTTT. It specifies CASSSTPRTGMNTEAFF. Looking up the rest from reference TRBV5-6 and TRBJ1-1 gives the full variable domain: DAGVTQSPTHLIKTRGQQVTLRCSPKSGHDTVSWYQQALGQGPQFIFQYYEEEERQRGNFPDRFSGHQFPNYSSELNVNALLLGDSALYLCASSSTPRTGMNTEAFFGQGTRLTVV.